Reported below is one TCR beta chain. Its antigen remains unknown. The CDR3 sequence is 13 residues long. Germline V gives CDR1 MNHEY, CDR2 SVGAGI. The V end was cut by 2 bases, the J end by 2 bases, with 7 bases between. The sample originates from a study of cytomegalovirus exposure and HLA in healthy donors. Study-level information: A later analysis reported the approximately 120 validation repertoires used the same platform as the approximately 700 first-cohort repertoires. Findings and caveats of the study: The study recorded 164 TCR beta chains that were cytomegalovirus-associated. High specificity and sensitivity for cytomegalovirus status were reported for the classifier.

Libraries were prepared by immunoSEQ multiplex PCR; TCRdb keeps only in-frame clonotypes and omits some of them. Counted here are 130,000 to 150,000 clones, approximately 91% occurring once; the ten biggest clones make up around 3.4%. V gene TRBV6-5 combines with J gene TRBJ2-7; D uncertain. Sequenced: PBMCs. The sequence was obtained from a woman under 30 in good health and CMV-seropositive. CDR3 region: CASSYAQAYEQYF. The CDR3 DNA follows: TGTGCCAGCAGTTACGCGCAGGCCTACGAGCAGTACTTC.